This is a list of T cell receptor beta chains from one sample in a study of T cell responses to AZD1222 COVID-19 vaccine. Sequenced by immunoSEQ multiplex PCR; TCRdb stores in-frame clones only, minus some. The table has some 160,000 clones, just under 95% seen once; the top ten hold about 0.9%. Sequences were derived from peripheral blood, sampled on day 0 of AZD1222 vaccination. All receptors derive from an adult in good health. Each CDR3 is given with its conserved first and last residue. A D gene is named only where the DNA matches it firmly. A clone size is listed for some rows: how often the clone was seen (once, few, many), or a class if it is expanded.

D	V	J	size	DNA	CDR3
NA	TRBV7-9	TRBJ1-1	NA	TGTGCCAGCAGCTTGGGTCTGCCACCTGAAGCTTTCTTT	CASSLGLPPEAFF
NA	TRBV5-1	TRBJ2-3	once	TGCGCCAGCAGCAAATCCGGGGCGGACACAGATACGCAGTATTTT	CASSKSGADTDTQYF
NA	TRBV2	TRBJ1-2	NA	TGTGCCAGCGGACCCCGGGGTCTCGGTGGCTACACCTTC	CASGPRGLGGYTF
TRBD1	TRBV11-3	TRBJ2-2	few	TGTGCCAGCAGCTTAGGCAGGGGGCCAGAGGCCGGGGAGCTGTTTTTT	CASSLGRGPEAGELFF
TRBD2	TRBV4-3	TRBJ2-3	NA	TGCGCCAGCAGCCAAGATCCCTCACTAGCGGGGCTGTATTTT	CASSQDPSLAGLYF
NA	TRBV18	TRBJ1-1	NA	TGTGCCAGCTCAAATCGGTCGCCCAGGATGGGCACTGAAGCTTTCTTT	CASSNRSPRMGTEAFF
NA	TRBV30	TRBJ2-7	once	TGTGCCTGGAGGACTACCGGGGGAACCTACGAGCAGTACTTC	CAWRTTGGTYEQYF
NA	TRBV28	TRBJ1-2	NA	TGTGCCAGCAGTTCAAGGGAAATCGGTGGCTACACCTTC	CASSSREIGGYTF
TRBD1	TRBV11-2	TRBJ1-5	NA	TGTGCCGGCCCGACAGGGAGGTCGGTCAATCAGCCCCAGCATTTT	CAGPTGRSVNQPQHF
NA	TRBV30	TRBJ2-3	NA	TGTGCCTGGGGCCATTGGAGAGGGGTTGGGAGAGATACGCAGTATTTT	CAWGHWRGVGRDTQYF
TRBD1	TRBV5-1	TRBJ1-1	NA	TGCGCCAGCAGCTTGGGGACAGGGCTTGCCACTGAAGCTTTCTTT	CASSLGTGLATEAFF
TRBD1	TRBV18	TRBJ2-7	NA	TGTGCCAGCTCACCATGGGAACAGGGGACCTACGAGCAGTACTTC	CASSPWEQGTYEQYF
NA	TRBV5-6	TRBJ1-2	once	TGTGCCAGCAGCTTACCCATGGACGCGTCGTCCACCTTC	CASSLPMDASSTF
NA	TRBV18	TRBJ1-2	NA	TGTGCCAGCTCACCGCCCGGGGCCGCCGACTATGGCTACACCTTC	CASSPPGAADYGYTF
NA	TRBV7-9	TRBJ1-1	NA	TGTGCCAGCAACAAGGCGGGGGAGCAGAACACTGAAGCTTTCTTT	CASNKAGEQNTEAFF
NA	TRBV10-3	TRBJ1-2	NA	TGTGCCATCAGTGAGGGACCTTCCTTAAGCTATGGCTACACCTTC	CAISEGPSLSYGYTF
TRBD1	TRBV27	TRBJ1-6	NA	TGTGCCAGCAGTCCCTGGGACAGTAAAAATTCACCCCTCCACTTT	CASSPWDSKNSPLHF
NA	TRBV29-1	TRBJ1-1	NA	TGCAGCGTAACAGGGTTTAACACTGAAGCTTTCTTT	CSVTGFNTEAFF
NA	TRBV7-6	TRBJ1-1	NA	TGTGCCAGCAGCCAAGGGGAGACTGAAGCTTTCTTT	CASSQGETEAFF
NA	TRBV30	TRBJ1-3	once	TGTGCCACAGCCAGGGCAGGGGGAAACACCATATATTTT	CATARAGGNTIYF
TRBD1	TRBV5-4	TRBJ2-7	NA	TGTGCCAGCAGCTTGGGGACAGGGAACTCCTACGAGCAGTACTTC	CASSLGTGNSYEQYF
NA	TRBV3-1/TRBV3-2	TRBJ1-2	once	TGTGCCAGCAGCCAAGATCAGGGGACCTATGGCTACACCTTC	CASSQDQGTYGYTF
TRBD1	TRBV28	TRBJ2-3	NA	TGTGCCAGCAGTTTAGGGACAGGCGGCACAGATACGCAGTATTTT	CASSLGTGGTDTQYF
NA	TRBV18	TRBJ1-1	once	TGTGCCAGCTCACGCCGAAGGGGAAGTTGGGACACTGAAGCTTTCTTT	CASSRRRGSWDTEAFF
TRBD1	TRBV25-1	TRBJ2-2	NA	TGTGCCAGCAGAACCGGGACAGGGAACACCGGGGAGCTGTTTTTT	CASRTGTGNTGELFF
NA	TRBV25-1	TRBJ2-5	NA	TGTGCCAGCAGTGAATTCCTGGGAAAGCAGACCCAGTACTTC	CASSEFLGKQTQYF
NA	TRBV6-2/TRBV6-3	TRBJ2-7	NA	TGTGCCAGCAGTTCCCGACCCGGCGGGTACGAGCAGTACTTC	CASSSRPGGYEQYF
TRBD1	TRBV5-1	TRBJ2-3	NA	TGCGCCAGCAGCTTGGGGGACAGGGCCACAGATACGCAGTATTTT	CASSLGDRATDTQYF
NA	TRBV4-1	TRBJ1-3	NA	TGCGCCAGCAGCCAAGTAGCAGGGACTGGAAACACCATATATTTT	CASSQVAGTGNTIYF
TRBD1	TRBV5-1	TRBJ2-2	NA	TGCGCCAGCAGCTCACCGGGACAGGGGGCCGGGGAGCTGTTTTTT	CASSSPGQGAGELFF
TRBD2	TRBV4-1	TRBJ2-5	NA	TGCGCCAGCAGCCACCTCGGGACTAGCTGGACCCAGTACTTC	CASSHLGTSWTQYF
NA	TRBV6-1	TRBJ2-7	NA	TGTGCCAGCAGTGATTGGATGGTGGAGCAGTACTTC	CASSDWMVEQYF
NA	TRBV7-6	TRBJ1-1	NA	TGTGCCAGCAGCACACCAGGGGTCACTGAAGCTTTCTTT	CASSTPGVTEAFF
NA	TRBV12-3/TRBV12-4	TRBJ2-1	NA	TGTGCCAGCAGTTTTATGGGGTACAATGAGCAGTTCTTC	CASSFMGYNEQFF
NA	TRBV5-6	TRBJ2-2	NA	TGTGCCAGCAGCCCCCTCGTGGACAGCGTCACCGGGGAGCTGTTTTTT	CASSPLVDSVTGELFF
TRBD1	TRBV29-1	TRBJ1-1	NA	TGCAGCGTCACGACAGGGGAAATCACTGAAGCTTTCTTT	CSVTTGEITEAFF
NA	TRBV9	TRBJ2-1	NA	TGTGCCAGCATGCCGGCCAACTCCTACAATGAGCAGTTCTTC	CASMPANSYNEQFF
NA	TRBV6-5	TRBJ1-1	NA	TGTGCCAGCAGTTACTCGACCGGTTTTACTGAAGCTTTCTTT	CASSYSTGFTEAFF
TRBD1	TRBV7-2	TRBJ2-1	NA	TGTGCCAGCAGAGGTGGGACAGTACCAAGCTCAAGGCAGTTCTTC	CASRGGTVPSSRQFF
NA	TRBV30	TRBJ2-5	NA	TGTGCCTGGAGGACTTGGCGGGGTTACCAAGAGACCCAGTACTTC	CAWRTWRGYQETQYF
NA	TRBV27	TRBJ2-1	NA	TGTGCCAGCAGTTTATCGAACGGGTACAATGAGCAGTTCTTC	CASSLSNGYNEQFF
TRBD1	TRBV7-2	TRBJ2-3	NA	TGTGCCACAAAGACAGGGGGACACACAGATACGCAGTATTTT	CATKTGGHTDTQYF
NA	TRBV4-2	TRBJ1-1	few	TGTGCCAGCGGACAAACGAACACTGAAGCTTTCTTT	CASGQTNTEAFF
NA	TRBV6-4	TRBJ1-1	few	TGTGCCAGACCGGGACCCCGGAACACTGAAGCTTTCTTT	CARPGPRNTEAFF